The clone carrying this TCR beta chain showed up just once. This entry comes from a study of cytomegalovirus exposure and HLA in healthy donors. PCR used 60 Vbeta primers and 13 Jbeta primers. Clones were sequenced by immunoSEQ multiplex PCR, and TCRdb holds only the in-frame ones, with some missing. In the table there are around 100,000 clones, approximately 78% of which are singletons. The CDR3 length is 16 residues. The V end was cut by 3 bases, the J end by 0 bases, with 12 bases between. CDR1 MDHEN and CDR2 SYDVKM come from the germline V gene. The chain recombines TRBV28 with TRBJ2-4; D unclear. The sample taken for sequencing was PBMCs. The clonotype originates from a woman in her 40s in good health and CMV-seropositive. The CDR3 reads CASSLPPGRAKNIQYF. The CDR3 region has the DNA TGTGCCAGCAGTTTGCCCCCTGGTAGAGCCAAAAACATTCAGTACTTC.